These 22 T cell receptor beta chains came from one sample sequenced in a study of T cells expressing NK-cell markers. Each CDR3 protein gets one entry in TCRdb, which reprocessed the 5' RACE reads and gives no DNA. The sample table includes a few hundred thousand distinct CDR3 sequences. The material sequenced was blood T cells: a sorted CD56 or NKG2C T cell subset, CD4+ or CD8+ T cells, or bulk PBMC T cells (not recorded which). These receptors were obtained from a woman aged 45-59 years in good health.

Here the CDR3 reads CASSPRGNSYNSPLHF. J is TRBJ1-6 and V is TRBV9. The CDR3 contains 16 residues. CDR1 is SGDLS, CDR2 YYNGEE, per germline.

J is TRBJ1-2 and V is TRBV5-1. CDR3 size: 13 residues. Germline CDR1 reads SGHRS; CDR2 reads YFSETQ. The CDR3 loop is CASSLDTNYGYTF.

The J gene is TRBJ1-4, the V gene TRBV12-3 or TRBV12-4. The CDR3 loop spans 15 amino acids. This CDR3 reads CASSYSSSTNEKLFF.

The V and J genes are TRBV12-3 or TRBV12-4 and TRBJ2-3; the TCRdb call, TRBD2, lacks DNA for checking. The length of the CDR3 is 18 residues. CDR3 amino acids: CASSFRASGGSSTDTQYF.

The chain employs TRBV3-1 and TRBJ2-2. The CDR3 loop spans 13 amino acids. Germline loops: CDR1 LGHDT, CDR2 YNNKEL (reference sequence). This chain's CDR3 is CASSQSRTGELFF. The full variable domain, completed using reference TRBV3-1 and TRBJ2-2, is DTAVSQTPKYLVTQMGNDKSIKCEQNLGHDTMYWYKQDSKKFLKIMFSYNNKELIINETVPNRFSPKSPDKAHLNLHINSLELGDSAVYFCASSQSRTGELFFGEGSRLTVL.

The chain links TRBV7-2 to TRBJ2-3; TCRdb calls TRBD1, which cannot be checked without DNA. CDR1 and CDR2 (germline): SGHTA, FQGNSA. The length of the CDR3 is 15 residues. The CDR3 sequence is CASSLEGARGDTQYF.

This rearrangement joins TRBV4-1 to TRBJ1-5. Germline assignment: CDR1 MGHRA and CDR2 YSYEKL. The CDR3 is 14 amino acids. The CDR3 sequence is CASSQDERDQPQHF.

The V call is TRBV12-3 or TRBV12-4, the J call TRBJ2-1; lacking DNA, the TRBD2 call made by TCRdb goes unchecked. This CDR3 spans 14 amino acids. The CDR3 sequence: CASSRLAANNEQFF.

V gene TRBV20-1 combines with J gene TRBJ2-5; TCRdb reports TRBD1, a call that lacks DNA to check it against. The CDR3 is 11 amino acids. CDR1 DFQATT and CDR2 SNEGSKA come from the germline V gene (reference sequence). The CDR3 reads CSADDRGEQYF.

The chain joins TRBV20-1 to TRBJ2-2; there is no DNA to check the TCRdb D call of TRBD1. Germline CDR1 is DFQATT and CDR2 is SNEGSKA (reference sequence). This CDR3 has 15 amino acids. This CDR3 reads CSARFRQGGTGELFF.

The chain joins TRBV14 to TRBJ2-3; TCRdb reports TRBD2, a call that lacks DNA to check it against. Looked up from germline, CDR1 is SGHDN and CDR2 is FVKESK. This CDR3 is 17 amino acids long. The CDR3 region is CASSQSGLAGVTDTQYF.

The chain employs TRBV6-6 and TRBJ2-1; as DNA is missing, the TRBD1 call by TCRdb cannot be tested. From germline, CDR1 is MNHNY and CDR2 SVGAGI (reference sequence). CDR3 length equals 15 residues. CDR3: CASSRGVSSYNEQFF.

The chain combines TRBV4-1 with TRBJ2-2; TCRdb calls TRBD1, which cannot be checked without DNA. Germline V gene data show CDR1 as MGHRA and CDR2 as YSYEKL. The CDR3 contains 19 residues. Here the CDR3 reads CASSQDGTGEAGVPGELFF.

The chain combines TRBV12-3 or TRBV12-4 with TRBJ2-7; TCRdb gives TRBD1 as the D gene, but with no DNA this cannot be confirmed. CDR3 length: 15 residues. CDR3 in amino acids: CASSKNRGVTHEQYF.

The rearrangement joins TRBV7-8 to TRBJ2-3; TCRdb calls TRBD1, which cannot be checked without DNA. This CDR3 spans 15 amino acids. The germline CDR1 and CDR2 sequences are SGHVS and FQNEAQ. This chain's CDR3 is CASSLSSGTGDTQYF.

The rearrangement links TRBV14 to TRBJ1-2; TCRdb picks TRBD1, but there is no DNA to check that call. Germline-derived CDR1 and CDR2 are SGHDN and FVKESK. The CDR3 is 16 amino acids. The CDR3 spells CASSARSGTGAYGYTF.

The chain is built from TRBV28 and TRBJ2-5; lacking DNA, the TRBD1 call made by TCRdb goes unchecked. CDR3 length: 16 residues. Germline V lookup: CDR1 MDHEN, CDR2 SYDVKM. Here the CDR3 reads CASSLPGTGLQETQYF.

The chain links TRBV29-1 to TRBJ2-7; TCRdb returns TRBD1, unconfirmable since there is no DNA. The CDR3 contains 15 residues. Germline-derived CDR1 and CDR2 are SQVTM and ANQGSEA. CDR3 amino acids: CSVEEGKGRTYEQYF.

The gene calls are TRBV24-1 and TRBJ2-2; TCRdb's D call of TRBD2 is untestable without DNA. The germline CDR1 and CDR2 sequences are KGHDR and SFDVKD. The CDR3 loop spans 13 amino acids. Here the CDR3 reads CATRGLESRELFF.

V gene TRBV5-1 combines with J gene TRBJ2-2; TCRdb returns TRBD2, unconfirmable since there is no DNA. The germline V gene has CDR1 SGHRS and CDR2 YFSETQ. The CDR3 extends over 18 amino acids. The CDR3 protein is CASSLSISATGNTGEVFF.

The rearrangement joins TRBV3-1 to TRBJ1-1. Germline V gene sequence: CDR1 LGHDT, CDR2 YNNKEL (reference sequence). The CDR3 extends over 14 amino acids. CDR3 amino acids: CASSPVVGSTEAFF.

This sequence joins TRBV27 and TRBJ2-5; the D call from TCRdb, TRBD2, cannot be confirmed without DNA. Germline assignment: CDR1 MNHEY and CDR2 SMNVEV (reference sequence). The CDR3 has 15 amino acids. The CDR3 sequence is CASSLVSGRQETQYF.